This T cell receptor beta chain was retrieved from a study of T-cell memory formation after mild COVID-19. Via MiXCR, TCRdb re-called the 5' RACE reads, giving one row per CDR3 protein. The sample carries about 390,000 distinct CDR3 sequences, 16% recorded once. Only a few counts were recorded for this clonotype. The length of the CDR3 is 16 residues. Germline-derived CDR1 and CDR2 are MNHEY and SMNVEV (reference sequence). Between the trimmed V and J ends, which lost 8 bases and 5 bases, there was a span of 21 bases. The TCR comes from a young man who had mild COVID-19 (a few samples of this study predate the infection). Cell type and time point are not known. Input material: PBMCs or a T cell subset sorted from them (not recorded which). The chain recombines TRBV27 with TRBJ2-2; D might be TRBD2 (6 bases). This CDR3 reads CASQKTGTRGTGELFF. The CDR3 coding sequence is TGTGCCAGCCAAAAAACCGGGACCCGGGGGACCGGGGAGCTGTTTTTT.